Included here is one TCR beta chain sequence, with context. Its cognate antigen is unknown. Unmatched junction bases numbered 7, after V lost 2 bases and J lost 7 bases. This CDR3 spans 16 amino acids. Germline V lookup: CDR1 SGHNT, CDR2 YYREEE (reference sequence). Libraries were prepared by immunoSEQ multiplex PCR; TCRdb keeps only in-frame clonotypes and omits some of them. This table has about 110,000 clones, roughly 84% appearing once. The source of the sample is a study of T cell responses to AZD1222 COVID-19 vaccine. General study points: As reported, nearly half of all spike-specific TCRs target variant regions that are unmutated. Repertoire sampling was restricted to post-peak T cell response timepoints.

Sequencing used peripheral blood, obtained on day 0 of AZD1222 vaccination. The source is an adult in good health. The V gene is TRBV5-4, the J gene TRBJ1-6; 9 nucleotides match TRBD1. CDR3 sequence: CASSLGTGKLNSPLHF. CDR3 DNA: TGTGCCAGCAGCTTAGGGACAGGGAAGTTAAATTCACCCCTCCACTTT.